Listed below are T cell receptor beta chains from one sample, sequenced in a study of graft-versus-host responses after intestinal transplantation. The antigens of these receptors remain unknown. TCRdb's table, derived via immunoSEQ multiplex PCR, lists solely in-frame clones and lacks some. This table has around 100,000 clones, more than 85% appearing once. Material: unstimulated CD4+ T cells sorted from spleen or lymph node cells, obtained before intestinal transplant. These receptors all come from a human donor who received an intestinal transplant. CDR3s include the opening cysteine and the closing phenylalanine or tryptophan.

v_call | cdr3_aa
TRBV19 | CATGQGAGGYTF
TRBV28 | CASSLVQGETEAFF
TRBV10-3 | CAISGAESTDTQYF
TRBV2 | CASLRGRDQPQHF
TRBV30 | CAWSGYRPTGELFF
TRBV5-4 | CASSLQGSTDTQYF
TRBV7-9 | CASSLAGARPDTQYF
TRBV18 | CASSPETSINEQFF
TRBV7-9 | CASSELAGSTDTQYF
TRBV28 | CASSYPGQVNNEQFF
TRBV7-3 | CASSPFRSTDTQYF
TRBV19 | CASSTPGQGRDEQYF
TRBV6-5 | CASSPTGTQDYEQYF
TRBV6-1 | CASSEWGRRLTQETQYF